Each of the 7 T cell receptor beta chains below was sequenced from the same sample in a study of blood T cells in healthy people across ages. Through a sample-barcoded 5' primer and a J-beta primer mix, a second PCR was run for 7 to 11 cycles. TCRdb re-called the 5' RACE reads with MiXCR, one entry per CDR3 protein. In the table there are some 760,000 distinct CDR3 sequences, around 25% of which are singletons. The sample was also reused in another study, on T cells of mothers and their children.

What was sequenced was blood. These receptors all stem from a boy younger than 18 in good health.

The chain carries TRBV7-7 and TRBJ2-7; a weak D match, TRBD2 (5 bases). Germline CDR1 is SSHAT and CDR2 is FNYEAQ (reference sequence). The CDR3 has 13 residues. CDR3 sequence (DNA): TGTGCTAGCGATGGCAGCGCCCTGGACGAGCAGTACTTC. Amino acids: CASDGSALDEQYF.

The rearrangement links TRBV7-9 to TRBJ2-5; D gene ambiguous. This CDR3 spans 14 amino acids. V was shortened by 1 base and J by 2 bases, with 8 bases between the two germline ends. Per germline, CDR1 SEHNR and CDR2 FQNEAQ (reference sequence). CDR3 nucleotides: TGTGCCAGCAGCTTAGACCGGCAGCAAGAGACCCAGTACTTC. This codes for CASSLDRQQETQYF.

V gene TRBV28 combines with J gene TRBJ1-2; possible D gene TRBD1, 5 bases. Deletions cut 5 bases from V and 3 bases from J, with 19 bases between. The CDR3 is 16 amino acids. Germline CDR1 is MDHEN and CDR2 is SYDVKM. The CDR3 is CASSLTPGGGHYGYTF. CDR3 nucleotide sequence: TGTGCCAGCAGTCTTACGCCGGGGGGTGGTCACTATGGCTACACCTTC.

The chain employs TRBV12-3 or TRBV12-4 and TRBJ2-5; 12 nucleotides line up with TRBD2. The CDR3 extends over 16 amino acids. With V trimmed by 5 bases and J by 4 bases, 8 bases remained unmatched. The CDR3 reads CASSAWTSGNGETQYF. The CDR3 nucleotides are TGTGCCAGCAGTGCTTGGACTAGCGGGAACGGAGAGACCCAGTACTTC.

The chain uses TRBV6-5 and TRBJ2-7, with D unclear. Germline V CDR1 and CDR2: MNHEY, SVGAGI. The germline V and J ends were trimmed by 3 bases and 5 bases, with 14 bases remaining between them. This CDR3 has 14 amino acids. The CDR3 here is CASSYTGPRNEQYF. DNA for the CDR3: TGTGCCAGCAGTTATACCGGACCGAGGAACGAGCAGTACTTC.

V usage is TRBV3-1 and J usage is TRBJ1-1; the D gene is possibly TRBD1 (6 bases). Germline CDR1 reads LGHDT; CDR2 reads YNNKEL (reference sequence). The CDR3 has 18 residues. The V gene lost 2 bases and the J gene lost 6 bases, with 25 bases spanning the gap. The CDR3 region is CASSQLSLRLGGFAEAFF. The CDR3 region has the DNA TGTGCCAGCAGCCAATTATCCCTCCGTTTAGGGGGGTTCGCTGAAGCTTTCTTT.

CDR3 region: CSVEDWDRGLGYTF. CDR3 DNA sequence: TGCAGCGTTGAAGATTGGGACAGGGGGCTAGGCTACACCTTC. V gene TRBV29-1 combines with J gene TRBJ1-2; 12 bases match TRBD1. Germline V lookup: CDR1 SQVTM, CDR2 ANQGSEA. Trimming at V came to 0 bases and at J to 8 bases, leaving 4 bases not matched to a gene. This CDR3 spans 14 amino acids.